The present T cell receptor beta chain was sequenced within a study of blood T cells in healthy people across ages. Then a second PCR, running about 6 to 11 cycles, was carried out with a sample-barcoded 5' primer and a J-beta primer mix. Sequencing recovered at least 2.5 million CDR3-containing paired-end reads from each sample. One entry per CDR3 protein results from TCRdb running MiXCR on the 5' RACE reads. The table shows fewer than 1.5 million distinct CDR3 sequences, with about 40% occurring only once. At least 6 million PBMCs were isolated per sample. Germline V CDR1 and CDR2: SGHRS, YFSETQ. The CDR3 contains 12 residues. Between the trimmed V and J ends, which lost 2 bases and 12 bases, there was a span of 13 bases. Study-level findings and limits: Reliance upon unsorted PBMCs precluded definitive naive versus antigen-experienced comparison.

This clonotype was picked up a small number of times. No antigen is known for it. The sample taken for sequencing was blood. The TCR originated in a woman aged 18-35 years in good health. V usage is TRBV5-1 and J usage is TRBJ2-3; maybe TRBD1 (5 bases). Written as DNA, the CDR3 is TGCGCCAGCAGCTTTGAACAGGCGTTCCAGTATTTT. Protein sequence: CASSFEQAFQYF.